This T cell receptor (beta chain) originates from a study of Ad26.COV2.S vaccination and SARS-CoV-2 variants. The wider study: Donor was one of the participants in the Ad26.COV2.S arm of the COV1001 trial. Ad26.COV2.S given intramuscularly, once or twice 56 days apart.

Using immunoSEQ multiplex PCR, the repertoire was profiled, and TCRdb retains in-frame clones only, with some absent. The sample gives about 430,000 clones, approximately 92% of which show up once; 10% to 15% is in the top ten. This sample's treatment: roughly 20 received Ad26.COV2.S at low or high dose, single or two shots; roughly five received placebo; per-sample allocation not given. Specimen acquisition occurred on day 63 following the initial vaccine or placebo injection. Regarding the study as a whole: People given the vaccine had a wider spike-specific TCR breadth than placebo recipients did.

Regarding this clone: Its antigen remains unknown.

This CDR3 has 15 residues. CDR1 and CDR2 from the germline V gene are SGHNT and YYREEE (reference sequence). With V trimmed by 6 bases and J by 5 bases, 8 bases remained unmatched. The receptor's source is a person between 18 and 60 years old who received the Ad26.COV2.S COVID-19 vaccine or a placebo. Sequenced material: peripheral blood, taken in a trial of Ad26.COV2.S vaccine versus placebo. The gene calls are TRBV5-4 and TRBJ2-1, with 10 nucleotides matching TRBD2. CDR3 in amino acids: CASTQAGGEHNEQFF. The CDR3 DNA reads TGTGCCAGCACCCAAGCGGGAGGGGAACACAATGAGCAGTTCTTC.